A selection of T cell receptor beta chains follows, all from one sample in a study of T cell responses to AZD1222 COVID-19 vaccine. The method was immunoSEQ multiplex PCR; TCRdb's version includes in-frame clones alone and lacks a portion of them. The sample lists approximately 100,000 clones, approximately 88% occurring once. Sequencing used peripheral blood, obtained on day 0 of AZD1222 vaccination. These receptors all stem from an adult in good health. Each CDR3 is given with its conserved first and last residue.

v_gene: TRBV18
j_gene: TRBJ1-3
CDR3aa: CASSPGTGSVVAGNTIYF

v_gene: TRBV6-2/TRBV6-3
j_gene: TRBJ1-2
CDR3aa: CASSYSITAGTSNGYTF

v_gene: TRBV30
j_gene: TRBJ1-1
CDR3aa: CAWRRLNTEAFF

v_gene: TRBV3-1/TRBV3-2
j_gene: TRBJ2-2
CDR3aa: CASRRSAGSGTGELFF

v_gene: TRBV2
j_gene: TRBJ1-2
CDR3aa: CASQGVGVPTYGYGYTF

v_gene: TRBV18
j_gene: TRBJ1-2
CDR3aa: CASSQDRESGYTF

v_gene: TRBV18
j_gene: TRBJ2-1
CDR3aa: CASSPISSDNEQFF

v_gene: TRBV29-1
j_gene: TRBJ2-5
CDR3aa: CSVRRGETQYF

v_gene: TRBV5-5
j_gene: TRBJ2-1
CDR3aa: CASSWSGDEQFF

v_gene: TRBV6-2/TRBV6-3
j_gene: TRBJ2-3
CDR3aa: CASSRHQTEYHTQYF

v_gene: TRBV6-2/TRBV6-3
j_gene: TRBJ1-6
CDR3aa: CASSSPPTGFFSPLHF

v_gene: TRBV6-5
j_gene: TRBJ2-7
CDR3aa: CASSYSGGSSYEQYF

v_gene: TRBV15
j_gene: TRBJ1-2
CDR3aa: CATSRDRTATNYGYTF

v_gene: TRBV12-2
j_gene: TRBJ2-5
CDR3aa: CASRSFGVIGGLQETQYF

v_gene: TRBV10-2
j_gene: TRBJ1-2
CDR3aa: CASSELRGTGRLYGYTF

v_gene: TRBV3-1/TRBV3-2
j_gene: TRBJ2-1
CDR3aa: CASSQGVGPRNEQFF

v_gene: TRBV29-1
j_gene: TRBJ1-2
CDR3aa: CSVERGDGYTF

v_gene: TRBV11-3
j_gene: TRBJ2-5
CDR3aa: CASSPTRDSETQYF

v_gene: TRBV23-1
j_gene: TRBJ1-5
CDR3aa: CASSQSGQPQHF

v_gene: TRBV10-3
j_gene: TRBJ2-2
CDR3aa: CAISEGANTGELFF

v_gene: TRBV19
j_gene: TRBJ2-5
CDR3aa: CASSMDPLAGGKETQYF

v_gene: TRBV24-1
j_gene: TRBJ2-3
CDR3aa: CATSDFPRGWDTQYF

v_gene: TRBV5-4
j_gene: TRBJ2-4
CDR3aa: CASSQGLAGGSKNIQYF

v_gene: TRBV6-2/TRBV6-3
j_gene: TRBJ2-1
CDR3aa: CASSQGGAPYNEQFF

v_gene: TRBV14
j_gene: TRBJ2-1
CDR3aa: CASSQDLGGWGEQFF